This T cell receptor beta chain was observed in a study of cytomegalovirus exposure and HLA in healthy donors. Study results and limitations: More than 150 TCR beta chains were listed as cytomegalovirus-associated. Immune exposure information available was restricted to CMV serostatus.

This clone was detected only a few times. Its antigen is unidentified. Vbeta (60) and Jbeta (13) primers were used in the PCR. Original handling: A later analysis tallied about 80 million unique TCR beta chains, around 12 million of them shared. The assay was immunoSEQ multiplex PCR, and TCRdb's table has in-frame clones only and misses some. D and trimming come from the DNA, and the V and J calls and clone size come from that table. The table records around 140,000 clones, approximately 61% of them present only once. V lost 4 bases to trimming and J lost 5 bases, with 16 bases between them. CDR3 length: 14 residues. The germline V gene encodes CDR1 SGHRS and CDR2 YFSETQ.

The chain is built from TRBV5-1 and TRBJ2-7; D is possibly TRBD2 (6 bases). The clonotype comes from a woman aged 40 to 50 in good health and CMV-seronegative. The specimen sequenced was PBMCs. The chain's CDR3 is CASSTSRVIHEQYF. CDR3 DNA: TGCGCCAGCAGCACTAGCAGGGTCATTCACGAGCAGTACTTC.